A single TCR beta chain is shown here with its context. The CDR3 is 12 residues long. The V end was cut by 6 bases, the J end by 3 bases, with 6 bases between. The data originate from a study of blood T cell repertoires in COVID-19. Authors' methods: Using reference gene primer amplification, nucleated cell counts were estimated. The assay was immunoSEQ multiplex PCR, and TCRdb's table has in-frame clones only and misses some. The DNA was the basis for D and trimming; V, J and clone size are from that table. The sample lists 410,000 or so clones, 86% seen once, with under 1.5% in the top ten. The sequenced material came from peripheral blood. The TCR was taken from a woman aged 25 to 39 with active or convalescent COVID-19. This rearrangement joins TRBV12-3 or TRBV12-4 to TRBJ1-3, with D unclear. CDR3 sequence (DNA): TGTGCCAGCAGCCGACATGGAAACACCATATATTTT. Residues: CASSRHGNTIYF.